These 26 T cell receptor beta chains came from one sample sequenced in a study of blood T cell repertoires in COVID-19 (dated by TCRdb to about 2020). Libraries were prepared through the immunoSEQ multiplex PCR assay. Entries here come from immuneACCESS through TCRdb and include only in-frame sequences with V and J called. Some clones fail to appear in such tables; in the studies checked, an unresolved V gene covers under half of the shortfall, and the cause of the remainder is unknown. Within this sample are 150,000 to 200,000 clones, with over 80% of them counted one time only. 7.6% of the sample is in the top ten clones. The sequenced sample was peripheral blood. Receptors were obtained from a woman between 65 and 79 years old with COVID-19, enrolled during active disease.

The DNA for the CDR3 is TGTGCCAGCAGCATCCCTATAGCGGGAGGGGACAATGAGCAGTTCTTC. It encodes CASSIPIAGGDNEQFF. The rearrangement uses TRBV7-8 and TRBJ2-1; 11 bases are shared with TRBD2. CDR1 SGHVS and CDR2 FQNEAQ come from the germline V gene. CDR3 length: 16 residues. J gave up 5 bases and V 5 bases, and 8 bases lay outside the gene matches.

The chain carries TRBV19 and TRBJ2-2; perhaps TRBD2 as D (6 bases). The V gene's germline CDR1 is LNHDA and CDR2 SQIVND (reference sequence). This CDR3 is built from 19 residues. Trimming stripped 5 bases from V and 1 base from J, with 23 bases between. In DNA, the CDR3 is TGTGCCAGTAGTGCCAATAGGGTCAGGGACTTCCAGAACACCGGGGAGCTGTTTTTT. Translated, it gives CASSANRVRDFQNTGELFF.

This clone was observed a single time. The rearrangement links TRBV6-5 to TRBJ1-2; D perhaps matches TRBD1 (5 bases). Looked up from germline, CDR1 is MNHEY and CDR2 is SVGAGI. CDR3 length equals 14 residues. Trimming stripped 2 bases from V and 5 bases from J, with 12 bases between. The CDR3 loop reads CASSYGGENYGYTF. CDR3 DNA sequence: TGTGCCAGCAGTTACGGGGGGGAAAATTATGGCTACACCTTC.

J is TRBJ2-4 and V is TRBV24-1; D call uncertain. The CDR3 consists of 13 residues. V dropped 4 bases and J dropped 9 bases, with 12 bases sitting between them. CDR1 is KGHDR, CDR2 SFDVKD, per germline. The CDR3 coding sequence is TGTGCCACCAGTGACCACTCGAGGAGCATTCAGTACTTC. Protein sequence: CATSDHSRSIQYF.

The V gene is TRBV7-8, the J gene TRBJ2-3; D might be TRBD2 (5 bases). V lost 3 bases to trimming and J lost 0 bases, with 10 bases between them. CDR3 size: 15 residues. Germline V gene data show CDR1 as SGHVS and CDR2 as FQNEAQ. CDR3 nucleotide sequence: TGTGCCAGCAGCTTGAGGGAGCCTAGCACAGATACGCAGTATTTT. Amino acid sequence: CASSLREPSTDTQYF.

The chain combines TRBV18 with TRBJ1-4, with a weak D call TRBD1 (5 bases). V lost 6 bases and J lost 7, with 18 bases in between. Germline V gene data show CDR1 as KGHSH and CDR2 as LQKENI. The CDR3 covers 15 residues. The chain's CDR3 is CASSSEGRATEKLFF. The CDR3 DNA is TGTGCCAGCTCGTCGGAGGGGCGGGCTACTGAAAAACTGTTTTTT.

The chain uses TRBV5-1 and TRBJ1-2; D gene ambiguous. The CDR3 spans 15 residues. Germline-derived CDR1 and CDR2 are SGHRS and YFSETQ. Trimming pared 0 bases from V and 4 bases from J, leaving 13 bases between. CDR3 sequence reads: CASSLDTPIGYGYTF. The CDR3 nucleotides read TGCGCCAGCAGCTTGGATACCCCAATCGGCTATGGCTACACCTTC.

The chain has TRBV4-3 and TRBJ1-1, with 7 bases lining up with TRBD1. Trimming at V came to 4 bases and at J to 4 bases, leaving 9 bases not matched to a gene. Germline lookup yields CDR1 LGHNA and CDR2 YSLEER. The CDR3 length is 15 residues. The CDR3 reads CASSLARGLGTEAFF. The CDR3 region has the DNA TGCGCCAGCAGCCTCGCAAGGGGGCTTGGCACTGAAGCTTTCTTT.

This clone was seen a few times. CDR3 in amino acids: CASSDRGAFTYEQYF. CDR3 in DNA: TGTGCCAGTAGCGACAGGGGGGCCTTCACGTACGAGCAGTACTTC. The chain employs TRBV19 and TRBJ2-7, with TRBD1 matching 9 bases. This CDR3 contains 15 residues. The germline gives CDR1 LNHDA, CDR2 SQIVND (reference sequence). V was pared by 6 bases and J by 4 bases, with 10 bases of the junction left unmatched.

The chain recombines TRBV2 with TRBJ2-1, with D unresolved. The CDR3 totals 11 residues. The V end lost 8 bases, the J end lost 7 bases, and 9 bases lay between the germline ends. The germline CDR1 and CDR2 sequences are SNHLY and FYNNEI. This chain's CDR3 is CASRVENEQFF. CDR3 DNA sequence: TGTGCCAGCCGGGTAGAAAATGAGCAGTTCTTC. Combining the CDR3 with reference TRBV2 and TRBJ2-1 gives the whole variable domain EPEVTQTPSHQVTQMGQEVILRCVPISNHLYFYWYRQILGQKVEFLVSFYNNEISEKSEIFDDQFSVERPDGSNFTLKIRSTKLEDSAMYFCASRVENEQFFGPGTRLTVL.

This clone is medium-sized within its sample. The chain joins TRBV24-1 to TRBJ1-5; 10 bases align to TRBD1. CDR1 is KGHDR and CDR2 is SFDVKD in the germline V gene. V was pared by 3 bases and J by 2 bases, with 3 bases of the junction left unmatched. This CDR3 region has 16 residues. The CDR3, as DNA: TGTGCCACCAGTGATGGGACAGGGGTGGGCAATCAGCCCCAGCATTTT. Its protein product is CATSDGTGVGNQPQHF.

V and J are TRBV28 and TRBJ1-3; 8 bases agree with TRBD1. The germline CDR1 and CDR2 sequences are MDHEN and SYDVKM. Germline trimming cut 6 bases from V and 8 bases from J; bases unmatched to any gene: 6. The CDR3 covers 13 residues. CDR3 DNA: TGTGCCAGCAGGAGGACAGGGACGGACACCATATATTTT. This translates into CASRRTGTDTIYF. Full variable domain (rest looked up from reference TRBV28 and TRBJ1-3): DVKVTQSSRYLVKRTGEKVFLECVQDMDHENMFWYRQDPGLGLRLIYFSYDVKMKEKGDIPEGYSVSREKKERFSLILESASTNQTSMYLCASRRTGTDTIYFGEGSWLTVV.

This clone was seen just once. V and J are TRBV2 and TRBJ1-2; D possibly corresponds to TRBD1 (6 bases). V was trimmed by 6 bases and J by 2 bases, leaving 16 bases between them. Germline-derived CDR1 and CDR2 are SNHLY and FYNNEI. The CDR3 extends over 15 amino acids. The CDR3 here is CASRRRGGENYGYTF. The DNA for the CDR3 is TGTGCCAGCAGACGCCGAGGGGGGGAGAACTATGGCTACACCTTC.

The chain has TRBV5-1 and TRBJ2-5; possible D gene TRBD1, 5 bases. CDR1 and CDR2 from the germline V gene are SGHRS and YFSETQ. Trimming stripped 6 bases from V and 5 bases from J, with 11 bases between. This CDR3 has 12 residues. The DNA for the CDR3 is TGCGCCAGCAAAGGGGAAGGGGAGACCCAGTACTTC. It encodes CASKGEGETQYF.

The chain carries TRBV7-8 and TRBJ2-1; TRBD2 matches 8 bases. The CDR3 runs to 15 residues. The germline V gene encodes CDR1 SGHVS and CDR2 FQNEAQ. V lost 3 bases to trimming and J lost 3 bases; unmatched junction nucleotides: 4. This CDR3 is CASSLAGGLYNEQFF. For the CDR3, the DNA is TGTGCCAGCAGCTTGGCGGGAGGACTCTACAATGAGCAGTTCTTC.

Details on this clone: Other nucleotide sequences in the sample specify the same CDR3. CDR3 in amino acids: CASSYQGNYGYTF. The CDR3 DNA follows: TGTGCCAGCAGCTACCAGGGGAACTATGGCTACACCTTC. J is TRBJ1-2 and V is TRBV28; TRBD1 is a possible D gene (6 bases). In germline, CDR1 is MDHEN, CDR2 SYDVKM. The CDR3 spans 13 residues. Deletions cut 6 bases from V and 2 bases from J, with 10 bases between.

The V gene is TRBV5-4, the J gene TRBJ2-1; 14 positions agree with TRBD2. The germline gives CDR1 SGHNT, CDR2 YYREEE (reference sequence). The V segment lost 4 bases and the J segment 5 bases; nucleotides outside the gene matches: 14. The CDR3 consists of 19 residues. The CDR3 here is CASSAGTSGSGGVNNEQFF. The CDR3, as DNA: TGTGCCAGCAGCGCCGGGACTAGCGGGAGTGGTGGGGTAAACAATGAGCAGTTCTTC.

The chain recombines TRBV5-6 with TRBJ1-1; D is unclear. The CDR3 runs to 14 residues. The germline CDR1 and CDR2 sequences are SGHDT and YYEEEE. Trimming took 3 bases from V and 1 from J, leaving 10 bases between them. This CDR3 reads CASSYPTGNTEAFF. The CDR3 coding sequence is TGTGCCAGCAGCTACCCGACGGGGAACACTGAAGCTTTCTTT.

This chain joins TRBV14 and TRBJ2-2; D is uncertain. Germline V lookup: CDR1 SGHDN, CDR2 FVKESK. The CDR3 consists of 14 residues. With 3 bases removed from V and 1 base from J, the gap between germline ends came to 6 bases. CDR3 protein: CASSQFVNTGELFF. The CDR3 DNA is TGTGCCAGCAGCCAGTTCGTGAACACCGGGGAGCTGTTTTTT.

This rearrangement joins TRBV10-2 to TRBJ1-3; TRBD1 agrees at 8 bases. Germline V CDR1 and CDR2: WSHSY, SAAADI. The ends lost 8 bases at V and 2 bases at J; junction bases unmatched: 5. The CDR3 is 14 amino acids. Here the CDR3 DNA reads TGCGCCAGCGGACAGGGAGTTCCTGGAAACACCATATATTTT. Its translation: CASGQGVPGNTIYF.

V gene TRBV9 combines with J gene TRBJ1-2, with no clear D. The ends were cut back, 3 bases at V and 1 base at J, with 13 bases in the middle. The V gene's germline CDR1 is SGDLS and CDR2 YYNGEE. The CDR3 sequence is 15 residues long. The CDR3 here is CASSGGLGVNYGYTF. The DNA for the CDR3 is TGTGCCAGCAGCGGGGGTCTCGGGGTTAACTATGGCTACACCTTC. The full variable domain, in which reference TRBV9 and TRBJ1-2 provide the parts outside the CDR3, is DSGVTQTPKHLITATGQRVTLRCSPRSGDLSVYWYQQSLDQGLQFLIQYYNGEERAKGNILERFSAQQFPDLHSELNLSSLELGDSALYFCASSGGLGVNYGYTFGSGTRLTVV.

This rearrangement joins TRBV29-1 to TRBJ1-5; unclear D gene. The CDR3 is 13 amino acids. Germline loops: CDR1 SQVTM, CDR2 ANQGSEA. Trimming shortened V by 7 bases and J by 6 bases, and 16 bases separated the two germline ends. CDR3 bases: TGCAGCGCAATTCCATCGACACCTCAGCCCCAGCATTTT. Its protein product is CSAIPSTPQPQHF.

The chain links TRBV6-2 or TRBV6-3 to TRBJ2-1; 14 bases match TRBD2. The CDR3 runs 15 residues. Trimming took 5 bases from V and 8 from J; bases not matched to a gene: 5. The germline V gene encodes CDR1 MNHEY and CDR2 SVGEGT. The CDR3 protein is CASSTTSGRVDEQFF. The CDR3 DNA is TGTGCCAGCAGTACGACTAGCGGGAGGGTAGATGAGCAGTTCTTC.

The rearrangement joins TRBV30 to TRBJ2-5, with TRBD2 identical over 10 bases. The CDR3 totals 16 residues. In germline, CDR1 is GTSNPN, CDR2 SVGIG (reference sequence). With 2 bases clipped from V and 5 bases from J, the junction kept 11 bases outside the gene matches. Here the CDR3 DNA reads TGTGCCTGGAGTTTTCGCGGTAGCGGGAGGCAGGAGACCCAGTACTTC. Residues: CAWSFRGSGRQETQYF.

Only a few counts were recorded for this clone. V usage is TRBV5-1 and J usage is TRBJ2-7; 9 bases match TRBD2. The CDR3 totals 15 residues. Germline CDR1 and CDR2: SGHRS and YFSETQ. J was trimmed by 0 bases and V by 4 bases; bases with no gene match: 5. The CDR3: CASSRSGRSSYEQYF. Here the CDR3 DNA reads TGCGCCAGCAGCCGAAGCGGGAGGAGCTCCTACGAGCAGTACTTC.

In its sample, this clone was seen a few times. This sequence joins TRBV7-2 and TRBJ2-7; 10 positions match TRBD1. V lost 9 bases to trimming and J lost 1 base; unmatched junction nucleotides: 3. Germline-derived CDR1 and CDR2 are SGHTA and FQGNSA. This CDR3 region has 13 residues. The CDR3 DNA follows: TGTGCCAGGGGGACAGGGGTTTCCTACGAGCAGTACTTC. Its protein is CARGTGVSYEQYF.